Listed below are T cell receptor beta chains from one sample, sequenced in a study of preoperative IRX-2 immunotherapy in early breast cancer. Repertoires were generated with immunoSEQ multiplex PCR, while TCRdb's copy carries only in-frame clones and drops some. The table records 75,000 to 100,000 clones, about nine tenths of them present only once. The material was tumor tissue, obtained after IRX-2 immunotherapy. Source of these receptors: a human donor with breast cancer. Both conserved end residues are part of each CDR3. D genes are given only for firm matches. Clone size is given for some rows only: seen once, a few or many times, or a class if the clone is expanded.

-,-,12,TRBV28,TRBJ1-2,CASSFSGYGYTF,TGTGCCAGCAGTTTCAGTGGGTATGGCTACACCTTC
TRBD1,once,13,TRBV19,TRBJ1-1,CASSMGDRTEAFF,TGTGCCAGTAGTATGGGGGACAGGACTGAAGCTTTCTTT
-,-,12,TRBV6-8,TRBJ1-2,CASSDSNYGYTF,TGTGCCAGCAGCGACAGTAACTATGGCTACACCTTC
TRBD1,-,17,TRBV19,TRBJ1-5,CASSLGWQGASLQPQHF,TGTGCCAGTAGCCTGGGATGGCAGGGGGCAAGTCTTCAGCCCCAGCATTTT
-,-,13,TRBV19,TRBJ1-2,CASRSSLNYGYTF,TGTGCCAGTAGGAGCAGTCTAAACTATGGCTACACCTTC
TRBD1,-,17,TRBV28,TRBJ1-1,CASSGNRGLMVNTEAFF,TGTGCCAGCAGTGGAAACAGGGGGCTTATGGTGAACACTGAAGCTTTCTTT
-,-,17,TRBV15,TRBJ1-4,CATSSSTGARGHEKLFF,TGTGCCACCAGCAGCTCCACGGGGGCGCGGGGACATGAAAAACTGTTTTTT
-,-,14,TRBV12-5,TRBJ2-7,CASGEVDKTYEQYF,TGTGCTAGCGGGGAGGTGGACAAGACCTACGAGCAGTACTTC
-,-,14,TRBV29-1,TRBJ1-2,CSFYDRFSNYGYTF,TGCAGCTTCTATGACAGGTTTAGTAACTATGGCTACACCTTC
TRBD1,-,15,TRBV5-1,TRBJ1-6,CASSLVGQGYSPLHF,TGCGCCAGCAGCTTAGTCGGACAGGGGTATTCACCCCTCCACTTT
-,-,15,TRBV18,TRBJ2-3,CASSPVQTSTDTQYF,TGTGCCAGCTCACCAGTACAGACTAGCACAGATACGCAGTATTTT
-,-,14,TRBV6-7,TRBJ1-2,CASSYSYERDGYTF,TGTGCCAGCAGTTACTCTTACGAGAGAGACGGCTACACCTTC
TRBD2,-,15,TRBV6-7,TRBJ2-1,CASSYSSGSVNEQFF,TGTGCCAGCAGTTACTCTAGCGGGAGTGTCAATGAGCAGTTCTTC
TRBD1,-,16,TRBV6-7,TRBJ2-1,CASSYPRQGCDNEQFF,TGTGCCAGCAGTTACCCGAGACAGGGATGCGACAATGAGCAGTTCTTC
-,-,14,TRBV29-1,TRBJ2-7,CSVGAGLGSYEQYF,TGCAGCGTTGGGGCCGGGTTGGGCTCCTACGAGCAGTACTTC
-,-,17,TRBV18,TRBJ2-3,CASSPMGTETSTDTQYF,TGTGCCAGCTCACCAATGGGTACGGAGACAAGCACAGATACGCAGTATTTT
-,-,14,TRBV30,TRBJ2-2,CAWSSAGNTGELFF,TGTGCCTGGAGTTCGGCCGGGAACACCGGGGAGCTGTTTTTT
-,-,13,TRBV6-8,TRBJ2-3,CAIRDEGADTQYF,TGTGCCATCAGGGACGAAGGGGCAGATACGCAGTATTTT
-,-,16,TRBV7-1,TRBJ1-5,CASSSGGGRSNQPQHF,TGTGCCAGCAGCTCAGGAGGGGGTCGTAGCAATCAGCCCCAGCATTTT
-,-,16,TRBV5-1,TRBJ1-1,CASSLVYSQHTTEAFF,TGCGCCAGCAGCTTGGTTTACAGCCAACATACCACTGAAGCTTTCTTT
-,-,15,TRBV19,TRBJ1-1,CASSIQAGGGAEAFF,TGTGCCAGTAGTATTCAAGCAGGCGGCGGGGCTGAAGCTTTCTTT
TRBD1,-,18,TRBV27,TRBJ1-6,CASSPTGQGSSYNSPLHF,TGTGCCAGCAGTCCGACAGGGCAGGGAAGCTCCTATAATTCACCCCTCCACTTT
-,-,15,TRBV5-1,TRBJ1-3,CASSLVGASGNTIYF,TGCGCCAGCAGCTTGGTAGGGGCCTCTGGAAACACCATATATTTT
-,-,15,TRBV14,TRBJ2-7,CASSGGPSLTYEQYF,TGTGCCAGCAGCGGGGGTCCCTCCTTAACCTACGAGCAGTACTTC
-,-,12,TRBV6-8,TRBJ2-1,CATKSSYNEQFF,TGTGCCACTAAGAGCTCCTACAATGAGCAGTTCTTC
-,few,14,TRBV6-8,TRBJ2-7,CASSYDGNTYEQYF,TGTGCCAGCAGTTATGATGGGAATACCTACGAGCAGTACTTC
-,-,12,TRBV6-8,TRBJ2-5,CASSSTWETQYF,TGTGCCAGCAGTTCGACGTGGGAGACCCAGTACTTC
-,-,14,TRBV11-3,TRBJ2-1,CASSPLHSSDEQFF,TGTGCCAGCAGCCCCCTCCATTCCAGCGATGAGCAGTTCTTC
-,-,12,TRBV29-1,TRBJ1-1,CSVALPDTEAFF,TGCAGCGTTGCCCTCCCGGACACTGAAGCTTTCTTT
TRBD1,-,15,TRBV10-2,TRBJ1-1,CASDLRDRANTEAFF,TGCGCCAGCGATTTGCGGGACAGGGCGAACACTGAAGCTTTCTTT
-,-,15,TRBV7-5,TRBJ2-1,CASRPWLAGDNEQFF,TGTGCCAGCAGACCATGGCTAGCGGGGGACAATGAGCAGTTCTTC
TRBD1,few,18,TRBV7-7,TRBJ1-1,CASSLADRERLVNTEAFF,TGTGCCAGCAGCTTAGCGGACAGGGAGAGGTTGGTGAACACTGAAGCTTTCTTT
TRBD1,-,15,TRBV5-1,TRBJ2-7,CASSDGTGGYYEQYF,TGCGCCAGCAGCGACGGGACAGGGGGTTACTACGAGCAGTACTTC
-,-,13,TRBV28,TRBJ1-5,CASSLIGHQPQHF,TGTGCCAGCAGTTTGATCGGGCATCAGCCCCAGCATTTT
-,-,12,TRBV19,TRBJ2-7,CASNGLSTEQYF,TGTGCCAGTAACGGTCTTAGCACCGAGCAGTACTTC
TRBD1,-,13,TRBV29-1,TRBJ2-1,CSVTADRYNEQFF,TGCAGCGTGACAGCGGACAGGTACAATGAGCAGTTCTTC
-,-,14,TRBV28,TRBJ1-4,CASSLERPREKLFF,TGTGCCAGCAGTTTGGAAAGACCTAGGGAAAAACTGTTTTTT
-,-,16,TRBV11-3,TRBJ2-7,CASSPFTGNWQGEQYF,TGTGCCAGCAGCCCCTTCACGGGGAACTGGCAGGGCGAGCAGTACTTC
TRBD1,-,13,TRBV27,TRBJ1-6,CATSGTGSSPLHF,TGTGCCACCAGTGGGACAGGGTCTTCGCCCCTCCACTTT
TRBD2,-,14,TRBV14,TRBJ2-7,CASSQDSGGYEQYF,TGTGCCAGCAGCCAAGATAGCGGGGGCTACGAGCAGTACTTC
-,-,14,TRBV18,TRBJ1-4,CASSPRGADEKLFF,TGTGCCAGCTCACCACGGGGGGCCGATGAAAAACTGTTTTTT
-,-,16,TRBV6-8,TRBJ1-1,CASSAWTVGGSTEAFF,TGTGCCAGCAGTGCATGGACAGTCGGAGGTTCCACTGAAGCTTTCTTT
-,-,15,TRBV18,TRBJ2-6,CASSPASAGANVLTF,TGTGCCAGCTCACCGGCGTCCGCCGGGGCCAACGTCCTGACTTTC
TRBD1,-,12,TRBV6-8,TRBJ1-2,CASSPTGDGYTF,TGTGCCAGCAGCCCCACAGGGGATGGCTACACCTTC
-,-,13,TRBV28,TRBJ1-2,CATRIPSSNGYTF,TGTGCCACCCGCATCCCATCATCCAATGGCTACACCTTC
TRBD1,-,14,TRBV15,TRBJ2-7,CATSRPGTGSEQYF,TGTGCCACCAGCCGCCCCGGGACAGGGTCCGAGCAGTACTTC
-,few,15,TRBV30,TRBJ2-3,CAWHLPWPHTDTQYF,TGTGCCTGGCATCTACCATGGCCTCACACAGATACGCAGTATTTT